The clone carrying this T cell receptor (beta chain) appeared many times. Germline V gene lookup returns CDR1 ENHRY and CDR2 SYGVKD. The CDR3 runs to 16 residues. Trimming left V 2 bases short and J 4 bases short, with 14 bases between. TCRdb fed the RACE reads into MiXCR, producing one record per CDR3 protein. In the table there are 250,000 or so distinct CDR3 sequences, approximately 7.5% of which are singletons. Time point: pre-sensitization, week 0. Treatment: therapeutic diphenylcyclopropenone sensitization with weekly scalp DPC. This entry is derived from a study of human T cells and chemical hapten exposure. Study details: Patch tests of 0.01% DPC on the upper back were read at 6 days.

The clonotype was recovered from a young man with alopecia areata. Some clones in this sample may be carry-over from other donors' samples. The chain uses TRBV10-3 and TRBJ1-4; the D is unclear. The sequencing used whole blood, collected in connection with sensitization to the hapten diphenylcyclopropenone (DPC). The CDR3 DNA follows: TGTGCCATCAGTGAGAGCGGTGGAGGACTTAATGAAAAACTGTTTTTT. Residues: CAISESGGGLNEKLFF.